This paragraph covers one T cell receptor beta chain sequence. Its antigen is undetermined. Looked up from germline, CDR1 is SGHRS and CDR2 is YFSETQ. The CDR3 contains 15 residues. The V and J ends lost 3 bases and 4 bases, in that order; junction bases with no gene match: 4. These data belong to a study of identical twins. A universal primer site was created by template switching, with the cDNA bearing unique molecular identifiers. TCRdb recomputed calls from the 5' RACE reads with MiXCR, one row per CDR3 protein. The data show 1.5 million to 2 million distinct CDR3 sequences, with roughly a third seen just once and approximately 0.29% held by the top ten. General observations from the study: Twins shared beta out-of-frame sequences in excess, but this excess was weaker. A lower insertion count was a feature of abundant cord blood beta clonotypes, with no such feature in memory repertoires. These conclusions were based on statistical analysis (cross-sectional, not following the same donors).

The sequence was obtained from a newborn girl in good health. Sequencing input: cord blood. The chain links TRBV5-1 to TRBJ2-2; TRBD1 matches at 9 bases. The CDR3 coding sequence is TGCGCCAGCAGCTCACTGACAGGGGGCACCGGGGAGCTGTTTTTT. Translation: CASSSLTGGTGELFF.